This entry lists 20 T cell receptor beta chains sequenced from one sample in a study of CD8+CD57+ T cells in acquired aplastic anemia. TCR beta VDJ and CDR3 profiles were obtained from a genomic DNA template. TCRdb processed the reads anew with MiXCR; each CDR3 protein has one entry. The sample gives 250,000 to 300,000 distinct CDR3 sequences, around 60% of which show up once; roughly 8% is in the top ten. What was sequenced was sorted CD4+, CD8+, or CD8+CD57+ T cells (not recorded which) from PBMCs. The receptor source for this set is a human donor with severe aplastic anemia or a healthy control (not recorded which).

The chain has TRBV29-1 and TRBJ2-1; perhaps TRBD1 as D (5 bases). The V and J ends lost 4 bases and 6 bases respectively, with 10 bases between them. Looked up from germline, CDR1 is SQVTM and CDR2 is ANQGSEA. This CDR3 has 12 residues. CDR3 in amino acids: CSVVGRANEQFF. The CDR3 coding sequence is TGCAGCGTTGTTGGCAGGGCCAATGAGCAGTTCTTC.

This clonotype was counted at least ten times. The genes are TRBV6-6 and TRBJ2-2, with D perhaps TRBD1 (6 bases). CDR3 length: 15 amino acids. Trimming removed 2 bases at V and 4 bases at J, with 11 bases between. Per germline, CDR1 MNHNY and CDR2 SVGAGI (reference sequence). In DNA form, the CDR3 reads TGTGCCAGCAGTTACGTGGGGGCCCGCACCGGGGAGCTGTTTTTT. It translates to CASSYVGARTGELFF.

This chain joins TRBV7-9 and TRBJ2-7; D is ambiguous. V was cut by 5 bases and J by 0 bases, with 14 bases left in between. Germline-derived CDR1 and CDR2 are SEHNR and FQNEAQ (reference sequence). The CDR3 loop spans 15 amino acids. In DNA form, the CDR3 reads TGTGCCAGCAGCGCCGACCGGACCAACTCCTACGAGCAGTACTTC. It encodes CASSADRTNSYEQYF.

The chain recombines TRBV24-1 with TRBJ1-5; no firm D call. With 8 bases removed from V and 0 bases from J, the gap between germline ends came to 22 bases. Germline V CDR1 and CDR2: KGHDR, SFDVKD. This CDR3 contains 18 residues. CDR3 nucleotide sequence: TGTGCCACCACCCCCGGAAGGCTCTCGTTTTATAGCAATCAGCCCCAGCATTTT. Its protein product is CATTPGRLSFYSNQPQHF.

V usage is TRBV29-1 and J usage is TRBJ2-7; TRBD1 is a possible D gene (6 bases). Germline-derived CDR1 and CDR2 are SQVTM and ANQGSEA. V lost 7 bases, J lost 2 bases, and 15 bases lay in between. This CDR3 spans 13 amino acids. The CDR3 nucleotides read TGCAGCGCGAAGACAGGCCAAACCTACGAGCAGTACTTC. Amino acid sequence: CSAKTGQTYEQYF.

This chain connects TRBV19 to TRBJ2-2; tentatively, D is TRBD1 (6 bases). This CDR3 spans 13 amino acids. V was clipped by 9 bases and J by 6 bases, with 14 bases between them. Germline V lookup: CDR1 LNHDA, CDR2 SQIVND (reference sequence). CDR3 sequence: CASAGQFAGELFF. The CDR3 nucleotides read TGTGCCAGCGCCGGACAGTTCGCCGGGGAGCTGTTTTTT.

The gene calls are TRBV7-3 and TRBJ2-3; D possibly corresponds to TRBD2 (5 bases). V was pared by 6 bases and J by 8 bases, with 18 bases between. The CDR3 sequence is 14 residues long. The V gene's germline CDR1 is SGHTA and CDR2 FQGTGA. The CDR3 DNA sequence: TGTGCCAGCAGTGAAAACCCTGGGAGAGGTACGCAGTATTTT. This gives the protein CASSENPGRGTQYF.

The CDR3 DNA sequence: TGCAGTGCCCCAGGAATTTCCTATGGCTACACCTTC. Its translation is CSAPGISYGYTF. The chain has TRBV20-1 and TRBJ1-2; no firm D call. V was pared by 6 bases and J by 4 bases, with 12 bases between. The germline V gene encodes CDR1 DFQATT and CDR2 SNEGSKA (reference sequence). The CDR3 loop spans 12 amino acids.

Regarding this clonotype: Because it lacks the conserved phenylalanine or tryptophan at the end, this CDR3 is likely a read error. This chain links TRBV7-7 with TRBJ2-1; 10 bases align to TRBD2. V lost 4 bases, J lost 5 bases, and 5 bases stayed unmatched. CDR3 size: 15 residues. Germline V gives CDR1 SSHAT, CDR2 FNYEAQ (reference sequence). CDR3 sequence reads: CASSSLAGENNEQFS. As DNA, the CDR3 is TGTGCCAGCAGCTCCCTAGCGGGAGAGAACAATGAGCAGTTCTCC.

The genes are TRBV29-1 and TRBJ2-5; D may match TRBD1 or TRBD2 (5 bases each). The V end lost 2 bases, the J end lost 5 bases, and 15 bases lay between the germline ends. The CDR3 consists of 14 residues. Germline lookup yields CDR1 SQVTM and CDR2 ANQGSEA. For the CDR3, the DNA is TGCAGCGTTGAATATGGGACGGCGAGTGAGACCCAGTACTTC. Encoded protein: CSVEYGTASETQYF.

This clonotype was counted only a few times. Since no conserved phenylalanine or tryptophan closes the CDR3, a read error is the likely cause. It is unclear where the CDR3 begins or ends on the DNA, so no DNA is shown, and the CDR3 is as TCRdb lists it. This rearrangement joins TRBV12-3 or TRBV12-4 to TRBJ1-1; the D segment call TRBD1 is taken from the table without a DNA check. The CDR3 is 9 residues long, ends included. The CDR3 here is CASRDRRNS.

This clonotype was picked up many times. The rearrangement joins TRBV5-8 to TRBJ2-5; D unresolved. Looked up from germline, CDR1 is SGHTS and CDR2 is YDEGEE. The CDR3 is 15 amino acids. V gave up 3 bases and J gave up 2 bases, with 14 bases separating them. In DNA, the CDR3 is TGTGCCAGCAGCTCCCCAGACTGGCGGCAAGAGACCCAGTACTTC. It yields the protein CASSSPDWRQETQYF.

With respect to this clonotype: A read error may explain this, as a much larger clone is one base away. The CDR3 sequence is CASSPSQRNYAF. CDR3 DNA sequence: TGTGCCAGCTCACCATCTCAGAGAAACTACGCCTTC. This rearrangement joins TRBV18 to TRBJ1-2; no reliable D call. Germline V gene data show CDR1 as KGHSH and CDR2 as LQKENI. This CDR3 contains 12 residues.

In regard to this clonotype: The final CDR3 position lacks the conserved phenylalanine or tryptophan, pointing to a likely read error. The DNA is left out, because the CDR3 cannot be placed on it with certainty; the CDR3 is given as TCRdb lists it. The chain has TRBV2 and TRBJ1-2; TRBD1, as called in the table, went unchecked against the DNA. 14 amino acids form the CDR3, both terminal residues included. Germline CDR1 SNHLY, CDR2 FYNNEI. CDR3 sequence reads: CANPRDSTNYGYTC.

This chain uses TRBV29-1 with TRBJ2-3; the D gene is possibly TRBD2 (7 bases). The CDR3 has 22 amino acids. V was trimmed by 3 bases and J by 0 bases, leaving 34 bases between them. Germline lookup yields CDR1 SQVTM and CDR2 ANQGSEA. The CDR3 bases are TGCAGCGTTGAGTACCTCCACGAAGTAAGGGGGGGCCGCTACCTGAGCACAGATACGCAGTATTTT. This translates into CSVEYLHEVRGGRYLSTDTQYF.

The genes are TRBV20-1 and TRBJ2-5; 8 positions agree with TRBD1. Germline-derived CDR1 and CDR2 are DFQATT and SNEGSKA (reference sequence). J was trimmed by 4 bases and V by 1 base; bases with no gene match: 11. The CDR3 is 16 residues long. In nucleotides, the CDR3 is TGCAGTGCTAGAGTCGGGACAGGCGGAATAGGAGAGACCCAGTACTTC. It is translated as CSARVGTGGIGETQYF.

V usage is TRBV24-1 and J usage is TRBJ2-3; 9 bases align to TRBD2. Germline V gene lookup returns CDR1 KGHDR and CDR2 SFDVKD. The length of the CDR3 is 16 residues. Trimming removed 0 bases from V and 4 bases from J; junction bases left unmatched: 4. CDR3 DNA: TGTGCCACCAGTGATTTGCGGACTAGCGCGGCAGATACGCAGTATTTT. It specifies CATSDLRTSAADTQYF.

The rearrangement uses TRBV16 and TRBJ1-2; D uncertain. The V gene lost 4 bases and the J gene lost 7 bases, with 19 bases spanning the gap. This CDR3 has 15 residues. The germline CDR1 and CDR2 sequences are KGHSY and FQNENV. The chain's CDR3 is CASSPDPFSLSGYTF. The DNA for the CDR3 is TGTGCCAGCAGCCCGGACCCCTTCAGTCTATCTGGCTACACCTTC.

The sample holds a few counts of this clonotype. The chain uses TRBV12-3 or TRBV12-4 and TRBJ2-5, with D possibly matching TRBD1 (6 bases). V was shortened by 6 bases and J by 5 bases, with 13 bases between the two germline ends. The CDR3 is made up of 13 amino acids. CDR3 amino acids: CASSQGGPETQYF. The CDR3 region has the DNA TGTGCCAGCAGCCAAGGGGGTCCGGAGACCCAGTACTTC.

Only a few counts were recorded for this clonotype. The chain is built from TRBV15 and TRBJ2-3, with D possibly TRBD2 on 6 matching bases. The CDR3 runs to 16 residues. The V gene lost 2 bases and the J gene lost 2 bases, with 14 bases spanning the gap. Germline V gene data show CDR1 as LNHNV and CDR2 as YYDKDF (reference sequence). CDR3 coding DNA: TGTGCCACCAGCAGACTAGGACTATCCAACACAGATACGCAGTATTTT. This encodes CATSRLGLSNTDTQYF.